The present T cell receptor beta chain was sequenced within a study of siplizumab effects on memory and regulatory T cells. Study-level results: Treg origin accounted for an average of roughly 64% of mappable alloreactive CD4+ clones with siplizumab and about 27% in controls. The study found naive T cells seemingly more diverse than memory cells and seemingly major alloresponse contributors.

This CDR3 region has 17 residues. V was clipped by 6 bases and J by 3 bases; unmatched bases: 16. Germline V CDR1 and CDR2: MNHEY, SMNVEV (reference sequence). Of note for this clone: What it binds is not known.

Profiled with immunoSEQ multiplex PCR; TCRdb holds only in-frame clones, not every one. The table records over 45,000 clones, 95% to 98% of them present only once. Source material: naive CD8+ T cells sorted from blood. The receptor's source is a human donor in good health. The chain couples TRBV27 to TRBJ2-7; 8 bases align to TRBD1. The CDR3 bases are TGTGCCAGCAGAATAGCCGGAGTCGGGACAGGAGTCTACGAGCAGTACTTC. This sequence encodes CASRIAGVGTGVYEQYF.